This TCR beta chain was sequenced in a study of T cells in Graves' hyperthyroidism and ophthalmopathy. This clonotype was seen ten or more times. Amplification yielded TCR beta CDR3 regions, with RNA transcripts as the source. HTBI primers drove first-round RT-PCR of the TCR CDR3. TCRdb itself ran the multiplex PCR reads through MiXCR, one entry per CDR3 protein. The table has roughly 420,000 distinct CDR3 sequences, roughly 14% seen once; the top ten hold 7.5% to 9%. This CDR3 has 15 amino acids. Germline CDR1 MNHNS, CDR2 SASEGT. V lost 8 bases to trimming and J lost 2 bases, with 16 bases between them.

The sequence came from a woman under 30 with Graves' hyperthyroidism. The rearrangement joins TRBV6-1 to TRBJ2-1, with D possibly being TRBD2 (5 bases). Sequencing was carried out using blood. The CDR3 coding sequence is TGTGCCAGCCCCCCCGTCGGAGGCCCCTACAATGAGCAGTTCTTC. Protein product: CASPPVGGPYNEQFF.